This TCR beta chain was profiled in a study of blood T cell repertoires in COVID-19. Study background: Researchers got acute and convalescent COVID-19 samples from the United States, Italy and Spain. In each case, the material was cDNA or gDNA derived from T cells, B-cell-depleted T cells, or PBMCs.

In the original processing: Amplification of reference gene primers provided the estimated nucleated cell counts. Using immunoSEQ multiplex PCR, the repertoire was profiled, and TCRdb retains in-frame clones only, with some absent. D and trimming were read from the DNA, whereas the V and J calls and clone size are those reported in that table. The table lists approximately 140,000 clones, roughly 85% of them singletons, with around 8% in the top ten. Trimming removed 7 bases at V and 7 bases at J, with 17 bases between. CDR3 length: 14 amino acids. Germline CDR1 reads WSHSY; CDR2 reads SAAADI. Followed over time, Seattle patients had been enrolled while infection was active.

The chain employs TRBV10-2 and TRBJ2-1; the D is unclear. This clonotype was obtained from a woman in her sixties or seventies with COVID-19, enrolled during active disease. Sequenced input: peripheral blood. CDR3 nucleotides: TGCGCCAGCATTCAAGGTACAGCTGGGAATGAGCAGTTCTTC. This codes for CASIQGTAGNEQFF.